This T cell receptor beta chain stems from a study of post-analysis software for immune sequencing data. As for the study in general: Disease courses included relapsing-remitting, secondary progressive and progressive-relapsing multiple sclerosis. Study conclusions and caveats: When patients were compared with controls, a handful of TRBV segments were more frequent, TRBV5-6, TRBV5-1 and TRBV20-1 among them. Batch-matched samples strongly co-clustered by F measure. Controls showed significantly higher normalized Chao1 diversity than did multiple sclerosis patients.

The sample holds one count of this clonotype. The antigen is not known. V dropped 0 bases and J dropped 10 bases, with 7 bases sitting between them. Germline CDR1 reads MNHEY; CDR2 reads SVGEGT. The CDR3 is 12 residues long. cDNA libraries of TCR beta carried unique molecular identifiers. Once roughly 0.9 to 10 million T cells were used, hundreds of thousands of cDNA molecules resulted. In TCRdb, the PCR reads were re-called with MiXCR into one record per CDR3 protein. Here the sample spans hundreds of thousands of distinct CDR3 sequences, approximately 59% being singletons. The V gene is TRBV6-2 or TRBV6-3, the J gene TRBJ2-1; D gene ambiguous. The source material was blood. The clonotype comes from a girl aged 2 to 9 with multiple sclerosis. The CDR3 nucleotides are TGTGCCAGCAGTTACTCGAGAAGGGAGCAGTTCTTC. It encodes CASSYSRREQFF.